The 20 T cell receptor beta chains in this list originate from one sample, sequenced in a study of Graves' ophthalmopathy and Graves' hyperthyroidism. RNA transcripts were the template, and TCR beta CDR3 regions were amplified from them. After a first-round RT-PCR with HTBI primers, a second-round multiplex PCR was run. TCRdb reprocessed the multiplex PCR reads via MiXCR and lists one record per CDR3 protein. The table includes about 700,000 distinct CDR3 sequences, roughly 39% detected once. The sample consisted of peripheral blood. Every receptor here comes from an adult man with Graves' ophthalmopathy.

The rearrangement uses TRBV6-6 and TRBJ1-2; D may be TRBD1 (5 bases). The V end lost 4 bases, the J end lost 4 bases, and 22 bases lay between the germline ends. The CDR3 is made up of 17 amino acids. The germline V gene encodes CDR1 MNHNY and CDR2 SVGAGI (reference sequence). The CDR3 DNA reads as TGTGCCAGCAGTTTGCAGCCAGGGTTAGCAACTCTCTATGGCTACACCTTC. Translation: CASSLQPGLATLYGYTF.

This clonotype was recorded at least ten times. The chain couples TRBV29-1 to TRBJ2-7; TRBD1 might be the D (6 bases). V lost 6 bases and J 4 bases, leaving 19 bases between the germline ends. Per the germline V gene, CDR1 is SQVTM and CDR2 is ANQGSEA. This CDR3 contains 14 residues. The chain's CDR3 is CSVVGAGDGYEQYF. The CDR3 DNA reads as TGCAGCGTAGTAGGAGCAGGGGATGGGTACGAGCAGTACTTC.

The rearrangement uses TRBV11-1 and TRBJ1-2, with 7 nucleotides matching TRBD1. The germline V gene has CDR1 SGHAT and CDR2 FQDESV (reference sequence). Unmatched junction bases numbered 11, after V lost 0 bases and J lost 7 bases. This CDR3 has 16 residues. The CDR3 region has the DNA TGTGCCAGCAGCTTAGCGGACGGGACAGCTAACGGTGGCTACACCTTC. This encodes CASSLADGTANGGYTF.

A word on this clonotype: A much larger clone sits a single nucleotide away, making a read error possible. The genes are TRBV19 and TRBJ1-4; maybe TRBD1 (5 bases). In germline, CDR1 is LNHDA, CDR2 SQIVND (reference sequence). The CDR3 extends over 14 amino acids. V gave up 8 bases and J gave up 6 bases, with 16 bases separating them. CDR3 loop: CASGPGTGDEKLFF. Written as DNA, the CDR3 is TGTGCCAGTGGTCCGGGAACAGGCGATGAAAAACTGTTTTTT.

This clonotype was seen at least ten times. The chain recombines TRBV9 with TRBJ1-3; unclear D gene. The CDR3 runs 17 residues. Germline V lookup: CDR1 SGDLS, CDR2 YYNGEE. V was trimmed by 0 bases and J by 1 base, leaving 14 bases between them. The CDR3 region has the DNA TGTGCCAGCAGCGTAGCTACACAGCAAATTTCTGGAAACACCATATATTTT. Its protein product is CASSVATQQISGNTIYF.

This clonotype has a count of ten or more. The chain employs TRBV15 and TRBJ2-2, with 7 nucleotides matching TRBD2. The CDR3 is made up of 16 amino acids. The trim removed 1 base at V and 4 bases at J, leaving 6 bases unmatched. CDR1 and CDR2 from the germline V gene are LNHNV and YYDKDF (reference sequence). CDR3 loop: CATSRVRSGVTGELFF. The CDR3 bases are TGTGCCACCAGCAGAGTTCGCAGCGGGGTCACCGGGGAGCTGTTTTTT.

With regard to this clonotype: An end of the junction does not agree with germline; a read error may underlie this. V and J are TRBV11-1 and TRBJ2-5; D perhaps matches TRBD2 (6 bases). The CDR3 length is 11 residues. Germline V gene data show CDR1 as SGHAT and CDR2 as FQDESV (reference sequence). For the CDR3, the DNA is TGTGCCAGCAGCTTAGTCGGGGGAATGAACTTC. Amino acids: CASSLVGGMNF.

At least ten counts were recorded for this clonotype. The chain is built from TRBV13 and TRBJ1-3; D not certain. The CDR3 totals 14 residues. The V gene's germline CDR1 is PRHDT and CDR2 FYEKMQ (reference sequence). V gave up 2 bases and J gave up 0 bases, with 5 bases separating them. The CDR3 spells CASSLRNSGNTIYF. CDR3 sequence (DNA): TGTGCCAGCAGCTTACGCAACTCTGGAAACACCATATATTTT.

This chain connects TRBV2 to TRBJ1-5; TRBD1 might be the D (5 bases). Germline values: CDR1 SNHLY, CDR2 FYNNEI. This CDR3 spans 13 amino acids. Trimming left V 6 bases short and J 6 bases short, with 12 bases between. The CDR3 coding sequence is TGTGCCAGCAGGGGAGGGGTCGGTCAGCCCCAGCATTTT. Its translation: CASRGGVGQPQHF.

The J gene is TRBJ1-4, the V gene TRBV5-1; 9 bases match TRBD1. The CDR3 runs to 15 residues. V dropped 7 bases and J dropped 0; count of bases not matched to a gene: 4. Germline CDR1 is SGHRS and CDR2 is YFSETQ. The CDR3 spells CASGQGPSTNEKLFF. Written as DNA, the CDR3 is TGCGCCAGCGGACAGGGGCCCTCAACTAATGAAAAACTGTTTTTT.

This clonotype was seen just once. CDR3 sequence (DNA): TGTGCCAGTAGTATCCCCAGGAGGAGCACTGAAGCTTTCTTT. Translating gives CASSIPRRSTEAFF. The chain uses TRBV19 and TRBJ1-1; no clear D gene. Trimming removed 3 bases from V and 4 bases from J, with 12 bases in between. CDR1 is LNHDA, CDR2 SQIVND, per germline (reference sequence). This CDR3 contains 14 residues.

In its sample, this clonotype was seen many times. The chain has TRBV2 and TRBJ2-5; D is ambiguous. CDR1 is SNHLY, CDR2 FYNNEI, per germline. V was shortened by 6 bases and J by 7 bases, with 15 bases between the two germline ends. The CDR3 covers 13 residues. The DNA for the CDR3 is TGTGCCAGCAGCCCAGACGGAATTTGGACCCAGTACTTC. This sequence encodes CASSPDGIWTQYF.

This clonotype was seen once. The chain recombines TRBV7-9 with TRBJ1-4; D gene ambiguous. The CDR3 sequence is 15 residues long. Germline V gives CDR1 SEHNR, CDR2 FQNEAQ (reference sequence). Trimming took off 5 bases at V and 0 bases at J, with 10 bases between the two ends. The CDR3 bases are TGTGCCAGCAGCCAAGCGGCGGCAACTAATGAAAAACTGTTTTTT. The encoded protein is CASSQAAATNEKLFF.

There are many counts of this clonotype. The J gene is TRBJ1-2, the V gene TRBV5-1, with TRBD1 as a possible D gene (5 bases). Germline V gene data show CDR1 as SGHRS and CDR2 as YFSETQ. The CDR3 is 15 residues long. The V end was cut by 0 bases, the J end by 8 bases, with 17 bases between. In nucleotides, the CDR3 is TGCGCCAGCAGCTTGGAACCTAGGGACCGGCGAGGCTACACCTTC. Amino acids: CASSLEPRDRRGYTF.

There are a few counts of this clonotype. The V and J genes are TRBV12-3 or TRBV12-4 and TRBJ2-7, with TRBD1 matching over 8 bases. There are 16 residues in the CDR3. V was clipped by 5 bases and J by 2 bases; unmatched bases: 11. The CDR3 loop is CASSPLGQGVAYEQYF. The CDR3 DNA reads as TGTGCCAGCAGTCCGCTCGGACAGGGAGTAGCCTACGAGCAGTACTTC.

The gene calls are TRBV29-1 and TRBJ1-1; 10 bases agree with TRBD1. The V and J ends lost 6 bases and 2 bases, in that order; junction bases with no gene match: 15. Per germline, CDR1 SQVTM and CDR2 ANQGSEA. CDR3 length: 17 residues. The DNA for the CDR3 is TGCAGCGTCTCCGTGGCCGGGACAGGGGCCACCAACACTGAAGCTTTCTTT. This codes for CSVSVAGTGATNTEAFF.

This clonotype was counted many times. The chain links TRBV29-1 to TRBJ2-7; weak D call: TRBD1 (6 bases). CDR1 and CDR2 from the germline V gene are SQVTM and ANQGSEA. Between the trimmed V and J ends, which lost 1 base and 3 bases, there was a span of 13 bases. This CDR3 contains 14 residues. For the CDR3, the DNA is TGCAGCGTTGAAGGTCCAGGGGTCGACTACGAGCAGTACTTC. Translated: CSVEGPGVDYEQYF.

This clonotype was found many times. V gene TRBV5-1 combines with J gene TRBJ2-7; TRBD1 aligns across 9 bases. V lost 0 bases and J lost 6; bases outside the gene matches: 10. The V gene's germline CDR1 is SGHRS and CDR2 YFSETQ. This CDR3 has 16 residues. CDR3: CASSLGLITGGGEQYF. The CDR3 coding sequence is TGCGCCAGCAGCTTGGGCCTCATTACAGGGGGCGGCGAGCAGTACTTC.

The rearrangement joins TRBV29-1 to TRBJ1-4, with 7 positions matching TRBD1. Germline lookup yields CDR1 SQVTM and CDR2 ANQGSEA. The V segment lost 6 bases and the J segment 6 bases; nucleotides outside the gene matches: 4. CDR3 length: 12 residues. DNA of the CDR3: TGCAGCGTCCCTGACAGGGATGAAAAACTGTTTTTT. It encodes CSVPDRDEKLFF.

Note on this clonotype: Possible read error: a much larger clone is one base away. The gene calls are TRBV12-3 or TRBV12-4 and TRBJ1-2; the match to TRBD1 covers 10 bases. CDR3 size: 15 residues. J lost 2 bases, V lost 7 bases, and 7 bases had no gene match. The CDR3, as DNA: TGTGCCAGCACTAGCCGGACAGGGGGGAACTATGGCTACACCTTC. Residues: CASTSRTGGNYGYTF.